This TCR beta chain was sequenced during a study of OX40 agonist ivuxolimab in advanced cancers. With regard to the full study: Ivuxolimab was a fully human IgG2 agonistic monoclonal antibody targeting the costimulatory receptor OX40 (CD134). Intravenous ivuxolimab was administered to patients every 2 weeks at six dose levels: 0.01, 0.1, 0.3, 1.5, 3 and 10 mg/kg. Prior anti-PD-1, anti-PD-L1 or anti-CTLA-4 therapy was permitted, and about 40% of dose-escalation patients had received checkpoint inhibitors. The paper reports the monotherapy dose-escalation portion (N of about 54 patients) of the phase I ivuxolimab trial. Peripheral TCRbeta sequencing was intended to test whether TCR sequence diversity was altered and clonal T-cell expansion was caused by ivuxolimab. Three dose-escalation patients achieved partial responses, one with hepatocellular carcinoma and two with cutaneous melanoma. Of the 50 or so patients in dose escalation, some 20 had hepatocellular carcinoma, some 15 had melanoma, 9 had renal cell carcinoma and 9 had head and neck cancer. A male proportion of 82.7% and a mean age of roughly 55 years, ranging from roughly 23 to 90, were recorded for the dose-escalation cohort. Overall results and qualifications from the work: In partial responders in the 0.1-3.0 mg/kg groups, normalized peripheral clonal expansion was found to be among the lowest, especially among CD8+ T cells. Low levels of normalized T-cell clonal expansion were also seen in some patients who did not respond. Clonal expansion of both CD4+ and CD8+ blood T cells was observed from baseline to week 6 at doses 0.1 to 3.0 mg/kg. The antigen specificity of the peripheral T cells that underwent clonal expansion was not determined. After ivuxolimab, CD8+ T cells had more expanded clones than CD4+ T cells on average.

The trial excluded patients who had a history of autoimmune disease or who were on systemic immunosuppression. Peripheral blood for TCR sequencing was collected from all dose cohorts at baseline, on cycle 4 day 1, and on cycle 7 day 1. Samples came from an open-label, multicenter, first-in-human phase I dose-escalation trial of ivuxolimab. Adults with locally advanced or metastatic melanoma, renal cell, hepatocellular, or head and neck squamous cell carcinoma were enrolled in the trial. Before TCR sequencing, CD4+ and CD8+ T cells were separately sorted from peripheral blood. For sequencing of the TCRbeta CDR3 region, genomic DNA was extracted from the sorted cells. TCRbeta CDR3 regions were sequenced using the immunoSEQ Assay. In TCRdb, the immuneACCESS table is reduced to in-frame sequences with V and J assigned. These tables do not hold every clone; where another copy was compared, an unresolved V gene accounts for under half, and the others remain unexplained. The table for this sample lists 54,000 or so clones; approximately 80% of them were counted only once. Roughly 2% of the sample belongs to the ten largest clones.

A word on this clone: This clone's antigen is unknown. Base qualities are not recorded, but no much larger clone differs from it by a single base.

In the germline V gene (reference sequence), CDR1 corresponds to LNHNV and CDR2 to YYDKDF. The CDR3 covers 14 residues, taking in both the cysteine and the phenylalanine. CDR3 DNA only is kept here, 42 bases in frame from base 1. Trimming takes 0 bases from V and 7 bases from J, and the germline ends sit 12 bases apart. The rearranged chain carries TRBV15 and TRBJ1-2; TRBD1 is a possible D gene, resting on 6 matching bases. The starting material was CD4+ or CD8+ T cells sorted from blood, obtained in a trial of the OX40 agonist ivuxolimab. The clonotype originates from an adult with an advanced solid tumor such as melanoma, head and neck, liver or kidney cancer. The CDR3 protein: CATSRDAGAGGYTF. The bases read TGTGCCACCAGCAGAGATGCGGGGGCCGGTGGCTACACCTTC.